These 26 T cell receptor beta chains were sequenced from one sample in a study of T-cell memory formation after mild COVID-19. MiXCR, applied by TCRdb to the 5' RACE reads, yields one record per CDR3 protein. The data contain 450,000 to 650,000 distinct CDR3 sequences, roughly 18% of them singletons. What was sequenced was PBMCs or a T cell subset sorted from them (not recorded which). The receptors come from an adult woman who had mild COVID-19 (a few samples of this study predate the infection). Cell type and time point are not known.

In this sample, this clonotype turned up many times. One end of the junction is discordant with germline, which a read error may explain. CDR3 in DNA: TGTGCCAGCAGCCTAGCACAGGGGAAATACGAGCAGTACTTC. Translation gives CASSLAQGKYEQYF. This sequence joins TRBV7-6 and TRBJ2-7, with 7 nucleotides matching TRBD1. The CDR3 contains 14 residues. Germline CDR1 SGHVS, CDR2 FNYEAQ.

This chain uses TRBV5-1 with TRBJ2-5, with 10 bases that match TRBD2. V shed 1 base, J shed 1 base, and the junction held 4 bases outside the gene matches. Germline V gene data show CDR1 as SGHRS and CDR2 as YFSETQ. This CDR3 region has 16 residues. The CDR3, as DNA: TGCGCCAGCAGCTTGATAGCGGGGGGTCGCCAAGAGACCCAGTACTTC. This gives the protein CASSLIAGGRQETQYF.

This chain links TRBV24-1 with TRBJ2-3; 10 bases fit TRBD2. The CDR3 is 16 residues long. J was trimmed by 1 base and V by 4 bases; bases with no gene match: 4. Germline V gene sequence: CDR1 KGHDR, CDR2 SFDVKD. The CDR3 reads CATSDIGTSGTDTQYF. CDR3 in DNA: TGTGCCACCAGTGACATCGGGACTAGCGGCACAGATACGCAGTATTTT.

This clonotype was observed a few times. The chain carries TRBV4-1 and TRBJ1-2; the match to TRBD1 covers 7 bases. CDR1 is MGHRA, CDR2 YSYEKL, per germline. This CDR3 has 13 residues. The trim removed 4 bases at V and 4 bases at J, leaving 3 bases unmatched. The chain's CDR3 is CASSPGQAYGYTF. The DNA for the CDR3 is TGCGCCAGCAGCCCAGGACAGGCCTATGGCTACACCTTC.

This clonotype was counted ten times or more. The chain links TRBV5-6 to TRBJ2-3; D gene unclear. The CDR3 consists of 13 residues. Trimming took off 0 bases at V and 4 bases at J, with 6 bases between the two ends. CDR1 is SGHDT, CDR2 YYEEEE, per germline. The CDR3 DNA follows: TGTGCCAGCAGCTTGGGCCAATCAGATACGCAGTATTTT. The encoded protein is CASSLGQSDTQYF.

The genes are TRBV6-2 or TRBV6-3 and TRBJ1-2; 10 positions match TRBD1. J was trimmed by 7 bases and V by 7 bases; bases with no gene match: 12. CDR3 size: 15 residues. Looked up from germline, CDR1 is MNHEY and CDR2 is SVGEGT. This CDR3 reads CASMGPGTGASGYTF. The CDR3 DNA reads TGTGCCAGCATGGGCCCCGGGACAGGGGCATCTGGCTACACCTTC.

V is TRBV2 and J is TRBJ2-2; D possibly matches TRBD1 or TRBD2 (5 bases each). The germline V and J ends were trimmed by 3 bases and 5 bases, with 10 bases remaining between them. CDR3 length equals 14 residues. Germline loops: CDR1 SNHLY, CDR2 FYNNEI. The CDR3 DNA is TGTGCCAGCAGTGAGGGACCCGCGACCGGGGAGCTGTTTTTT. This gives the protein CASSEGPATGELFF.

This clonotype appeared many times. The V and J genes are TRBV20-1 and TRBJ2-5; D may be TRBD1 or TRBD2 (6 bases each). Trimming left V 0 bases short and J 4 bases short, with 21 bases between. The length of the CDR3 is 17 residues. Germline V lookup: CDR1 DFQATT, CDR2 SNEGSKA (reference sequence). The CDR3 nucleotides are TGCAGTGCTAGAGATTTGTTGAGTGGCGGAGGGGGAGAGACCCAGTACTTC. Its protein is CSARDLLSGGGGETQYF.

The chain's CDR3 is CASSYSPGEGGYTF. The CDR3 bases are TGTGCCAGCAGTTACTCCCCGGGGGAGGGTGGCTACACCTTC. V usage is TRBV6-5 and J usage is TRBJ1-2, with D perhaps matching TRBD1 (5 bases). The CDR3 sequence is 14 residues long. Germline CDR1 reads MNHEY; CDR2 reads SVGAGI. Trimming took 0 bases from V and 7 from J, leaving 12 bases between them.

In nucleotides, the CDR3 is TGCGCCAGCAGCTTATACGGGGCTTCGAACACTGAAGCTTTCTTT. Translated: CASSLYGASNTEAFF. The chain has TRBV5-1 and TRBJ1-1, with a possible D match to TRBD1 (5 bases). The CDR3 has 15 amino acids. Germline assignment: CDR1 SGHRS and CDR2 YFSETQ. The germline V and J ends were trimmed by 2 bases and 1 base, with 12 bases remaining between them. The full variable domain, in which reference TRBV5-1 and TRBJ1-1 provide the parts outside the CDR3, is KAGVTQTPRYLIKTRGQQVTLSCSPISGHRSVSWYQQTPGQGLQFLFEYFSETQRNKGNFPGRFSGRQFSNSRSEMNVSTLELGDSALYLCASSLYGASNTEAFFGQGTRLTVV.

The sample holds a few counts of this clonotype. V gene TRBV6-2 or TRBV6-3 combines with J gene TRBJ2-1; TRBD2 is a possible D gene (6 bases). V was clipped by 5 bases and J by 13 bases, with 21 bases between them. The CDR3 runs 14 residues. Per the germline V gene, CDR1 is MNHEY and CDR2 is SVGEGT. CDR3 protein: CASSRLGLQDGQFF. CDR3 bases: TGTGCCAGCAGTCGACTGGGACTTCAAGACGGCCAGTTCTTC.

There are many counts of this clonotype. The chain couples TRBV2 to TRBJ2-1, with D perhaps TRBD1 (7 bases). The CDR3 is made up of 14 amino acids. CDR1 SNHLY and CDR2 FYNNEI come from the germline V gene. Trimming shortened V by 6 bases and J by 5 bases, and 14 bases separated the two germline ends. The CDR3 here is CASSPRGTDNEQFF. CDR3 nucleotide sequence: TGTGCCAGCAGCCCCCGCGGGACAGACAATGAGCAGTTCTTC. The full variable domain, its missing parts supplied by reference TRBV2 and TRBJ2-1, is EPEVTQTPSHQVTQMGQEVILRCVPISNHLYFYWYRQILGQKVEFLVSFYNNEISEKSEIFDDQFSVERPDGSNFTLKIRSTKLEDSAMYFCASSPRGTDNEQFFGPGTRLTVL.

This clonotype was seen more than once but under ten times. The chain combines TRBV24-1 with TRBJ1-5, with TRBD1 matching over 7 bases. V gave up 2 bases and J gave up 11 bases; unmatched junction bases: 11. From germline, CDR1 is KGHDR and CDR2 SFDVKD. CDR3 length equals 15 residues. CDR3: CATSDSGQPLRAQHF. In DNA form, the CDR3 reads TGTGCCACCAGTGATTCGGGACAGCCCCTACGGGCCCAGCATTTT.

This chain uses TRBV10-3 with TRBJ1-2; no reliable D call. The CDR3 runs 12 residues. V lost 6 bases and J 1 base, leaving 6 bases between the germline ends. CDR1 is ENHRY and CDR2 is SYGVKD in the germline V gene. The CDR3 region is CAIRVDNYGYTF. The CDR3 coding sequence is TGTGCCATCAGGGTCGATAACTATGGCTACACCTTC.

This clonotype was found a few times. This rearrangement joins TRBV24-1 to TRBJ2-4, with 8 bases matching TRBD2. With V trimmed by 5 bases and J by 7 bases, 6 bases remained unmatched. This CDR3 contains 14 residues. The germline V gene encodes CDR1 KGHDR and CDR2 SFDVKD. The CDR3 bases are TGTGCCACCAGTGGGGGGACTAGTCCCAACATTCAGTACTTC. Translating gives CATSGGTSPNIQYF.

Only a few counts were recorded for this clonotype. This sequence joins TRBV29-1 and TRBJ1-1; D is unclear. With 3 bases removed from V and 0 bases from J, the gap between germline ends came to 8 bases. This CDR3 has 13 residues. Germline V gene lookup returns CDR1 SQVTM and CDR2 ANQGSEA. In DNA, the CDR3 is TGCAGCGTTGAGGCGCAGATGAACACTGAAGCTTTCTTT. Protein: CSVEAQMNTEAFF.

This clonotype was counted a few times. This CDR3 is CASCEQVEETQYF. The CDR3 nucleotides read TGTGCTAGCTGCGAACAGGTGGAAGAGACCCAGTACTTC. The chain recombines TRBV7-7 with TRBJ2-5; possible D gene TRBD1, 5 bases. Germline V lookup: CDR1 SSHAT, CDR2 FNYEAQ (reference sequence). The CDR3 extends over 13 amino acids.

Ten or more counts support this clonotype. The V gene is TRBV6-2 or TRBV6-3, the J gene TRBJ2-2; 7 bases fit TRBD1. Germline V gives CDR1 MNHEY, CDR2 SVGEGT. After removal of 5 bases from V and 3 bases from J, the junction contained 6 bases not matched to a gene. There are 15 residues in the CDR3. CDR3 DNA sequence: TGTGCCAGCAGTGGCCGGGACAGCTACACCGGGGAGCTGTTTTTT. It is translated as CASSGRDSYTGELFF.

In this sample, this clonotype turned up many times. The gene calls are TRBV15 and TRBJ2-7; D is possibly TRBD1 (5 bases). The CDR3 is 15 amino acids. CDR1 LNHNV and CDR2 YYDKDF come from the germline V gene (reference sequence). Trimming shortened V by 0 bases and J by 6 bases, and 15 bases separated the two germline ends. The CDR3 DNA follows: TGTGCCACCAGCAGAGAATCAGGGTTATTGCGCGAGCAGTACTTC. Translated: CATSRESGLLREQYF.

This clonotype occurred a few times. The J gene is TRBJ2-3, the V gene TRBV5-1; 9 nucleotides align to TRBD1. CDR3 length: 15 amino acids. Trimming cost V 4 bases and J 2 bases; bases outside gene matches: 5. Germline assignment: CDR1 SGHRS and CDR2 YFSETQ. CDR3 sequence: CASSPGQGPTDTQYF. DNA of the CDR3: TGCGCCAGCAGCCCTGGACAGGGGCCCACAGATACGCAGTATTTT.

This clonotype occurred a few times. The gene calls are TRBV19 and TRBJ2-7, with D perhaps TRBD2 (5 bases). Trimming removed 5 bases at V and 5 bases at J, with 19 bases between. CDR3 size: 15 residues. Per the germline V gene, CDR1 is LNHDA and CDR2 is SQIVND (reference sequence). The CDR3 loop is CASSAAASGHNEQYF. CDR3 sequence (DNA): TGTGCCAGTAGTGCAGCGGCCTCGGGCCACAACGAGCAGTACTTC.

V usage is TRBV11-2 and J usage is TRBJ2-1; 7 bases are shared with TRBD1. The germline V gene encodes CDR1 SGHAT and CDR2 FQNNGV. With V trimmed by 1 base and J by 10 bases, 4 bases remained unmatched. CDR3 length: 13 residues. The CDR3 region is CASSLGTGLEQFF. In DNA form, the CDR3 reads TGTGCCAGCAGCTTAGGGACAGGCCTAGAGCAGTTCTTC.

This rearrangement joins TRBV15 to TRBJ2-7, with TRBD2 identical over 8 bases. V shed 0 bases, J shed 2 bases, and the junction held 12 bases outside the gene matches. Germline V CDR1 and CDR2: LNHNV, YYDKDF (reference sequence). The CDR3 is 18 residues long. The CDR3 loop is CATSRDRGGTSLPYEQYF. DNA for the CDR3: TGTGCCACCAGCAGAGATCGCGGAGGGACTAGTCTCCCCTACGAGCAGTACTTC.

V is TRBV6-2 or TRBV6-3 and J is TRBJ2-5; TRBD2 might be the D (6 bases). The germline V gene has CDR1 MNHEY and CDR2 SVGEGT. The CDR3 consists of 13 residues. V shed 8 bases and J shed 0 bases, with 10 bases lying between them. The CDR3 DNA reads TGTGCCAGCTGGCGGGGAAACCAAGAGACCCAGTACTTC. Translated, it gives CASWRGNQETQYF.

This chain uses TRBV2 with TRBJ2-5; 7 positions agree with TRBD1. Germline V gene lookup returns CDR1 SNHLY and CDR2 FYNNEI. The CDR3 runs 15 residues. V shed 7 bases, J shed 2 bases, and the junction held 10 bases outside the gene matches. CDR3 amino acids: CASKQGVKVQETQYF. Here the CDR3 DNA reads TGTGCCAGCAAGCAGGGGGTAAAGGTACAAGAGACCCAGTACTTC.

The chain has TRBV24-1 and TRBJ1-1; possibly TRBD1 for D (5 bases). Trimming took 3 bases from V and 11 from J, leaving 9 bases between them. The V gene's germline CDR1 is KGHDR and CDR2 SFDVKD. The CDR3 runs 11 residues. CDR3 sequence reads: CATSDAGRAFF. The CDR3 DNA is TGTGCCACCAGTGATGCAGGGCGGGCTTTCTTT.